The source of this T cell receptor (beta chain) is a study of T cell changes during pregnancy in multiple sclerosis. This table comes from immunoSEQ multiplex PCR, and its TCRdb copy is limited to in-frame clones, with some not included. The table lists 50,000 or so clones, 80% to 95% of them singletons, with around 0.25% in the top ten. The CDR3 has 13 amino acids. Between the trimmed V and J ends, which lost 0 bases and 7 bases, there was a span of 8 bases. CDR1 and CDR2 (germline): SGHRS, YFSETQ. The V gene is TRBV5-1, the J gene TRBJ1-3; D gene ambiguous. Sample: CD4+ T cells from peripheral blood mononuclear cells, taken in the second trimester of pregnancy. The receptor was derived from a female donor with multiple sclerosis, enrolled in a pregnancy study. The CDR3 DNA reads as TGCGCCAGCAGCTTGGGTCAGACTAACACCATATATTTT. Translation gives CASSLGQTNTIYF.